These 21 T cell receptor beta chains came from one sample sequenced in a study of cytomegalovirus exposure and HLA in healthy donors (dated by TCRdb to between 2016 and 2019). Library method: the immunoSEQ multiplex PCR assay. For the multiplex PCR, a mixture combining 60 forward primers for TCR Vbeta segments and 13 reverse primers for TCR Jbeta segments was used. TCRdb carries this immuneACCESS record with in-frame sequences only. Its versions omit some clonotypes, under half of them owing to an unresolved V gene in the studies checked, with the rest unexplained. Counted in this sample were 86,000 or so clones; 79% of them appeared once. The ten top clones hold around 15% of the sample. Sequenced input: PBMCs. The receptors shown here come from a woman between 35 and 50 years old in good health and CMV-seropositive.

This clone was observed a handful of times. The chain has TRBV14 and TRBJ1-1; possibly TRBD1 for D (6 bases). The CDR3 has 13 residues. Germline lookup yields CDR1 SGHDN and CDR2 FVKESK. Trimming removed 4 bases from V and 3 bases from J, with 9 bases in between. In DNA form, the CDR3 reads TGTGCCAGCAGCCCACAGGGTTACACTGAAGCTTTCTTT. This gives the protein CASSPQGYTEAFF.

This clone has a handful of counts. The chain uses TRBV5-1 and TRBJ2-1, with a weak D call TRBD1 (6 bases). The CDR3 consists of 14 residues. The V end lost 2 bases, the J end lost 5 bases, and 11 bases lay between the germline ends. The germline V gene has CDR1 SGHRS and CDR2 YFSETQ. CDR3 sequence (DNA): TGCGCCAGCAGCTTTACAGGGTTGGACAATGAGCAGTTCTTC. Protein: CASSFTGLDNEQFF. Full variable domain (missing parts from reference TRBV5-1 and TRBJ2-1): KAGVTQTPRYLIKTRGQQVTLSCSPISGHRSVSWYQQTPGQGLQFLFEYFSETQRNKGNFPGRFSGRQFSNSRSEMNVSTLELGDSALYLCASSFTGLDNEQFFGPGTRLTVL.

This chain connects TRBV19 to TRBJ1-5; 9 bases are shared with TRBD1. Near its end, the DNA agrees better with TRBJ2-3, so the J call may be wrong. Per the germline V gene, CDR1 is LNHDA and CDR2 is SQIVND (reference sequence). This CDR3 has 15 residues. The CDR3 spells CASSSTGGPGQPQYF. The CDR3 DNA follows: TGTGCCAGTAGTTCGACAGGGGGTCCGGGTCAGCCCCAGTATTTT.

The DNA for the CDR3 is TGTGCCTGGAGCCGCGACTTGAACACTGAAGCTTTCTTT. The encoded protein is CAWSRDLNTEAFF. The chain employs TRBV30 and TRBJ1-1, with D unresolved. The CDR3 is 13 amino acids. V was pared by 3 bases and J by 0 bases, with 8 bases between. The germline V gene encodes CDR1 GTSNPN and CDR2 SVGIG (reference sequence).

The rearrangement joins TRBV5-1 to TRBJ2-1, with 8 bases aligning to TRBD2. V trimming: 4 bases; J trimming: 7 bases; junction bases outside the gene matches: 10. CDR1 is SGHRS and CDR2 is YFSETQ in the germline V gene. CDR3 length: 15 residues. The CDR3 loop reads CASSTSGLDFNEQFF. CDR3 DNA sequence: TGCGCCAGCAGCACCTCGGGACTAGATTTTAATGAGCAGTTCTTC.

The J gene is TRBJ1-5, the V gene TRBV18, with 7 bases matching TRBD1. The CDR3 runs 13 residues. Trimming cost V 6 bases and J 7 bases; bases outside gene matches: 6. Germline values: CDR1 KGHSH, CDR2 LQKENI. CDR3 in amino acids: CASSPTGLQPQHF. The CDR3 DNA reads as TGTGCCAGCTCCCCGACAGGGCTGCAGCCCCAGCATTTT.

The chain is built from TRBV28 and TRBJ2-1; weak D call: TRBD1 (5 bases). The length of the CDR3 is 15 residues. CDR1 and CDR2 from the germline V gene are MDHEN and SYDVKM. Trimming stripped 3 bases from V and 0 bases from J, with 9 bases between. CDR3 DNA: TGTGCCAGCAGTTTTATCAGGGTCTCCTACAATGAGCAGTTCTTC. This sequence encodes CASSFIRVSYNEQFF.

The J gene is TRBJ2-7, the V gene TRBV30; D is unclear. The V end was cut by 1 base, the J end by 1 base, with 2 bases between. From germline, CDR1 is GTSNPN and CDR2 SVGIG (reference sequence). The CDR3 spans 11 residues. The CDR3 bases are TGTGCCTGGAGTGCTTCCTACGAGCAGTACTTC. It encodes CAWSASYEQYF.

The rearrangement joins TRBV18 to TRBJ2-1; TRBD2 matches at 8 bases. CDR1 is KGHSH and CDR2 is LQKENI in the germline V gene. This CDR3 has 20 amino acids. J gave up 5 bases and V 1 base, and 19 bases lay outside the gene matches. The chain's CDR3 is CASSPLGRAGVKSSNNEQFF. CDR3 sequence (DNA): TGTGCCAGCTCACCACTCGGGAGGGCGGGGGTTAAGTCTTCCAACAATGAGCAGTTCTTC.

This chain connects TRBV14 to TRBJ1-3, with TRBD1 as a possible D gene (6 bases). V lost 2 bases and J 2 bases, leaving 10 bases between the germline ends. The CDR3 runs 15 residues. CDR1 is SGHDN and CDR2 is FVKESK in the germline V gene. In DNA, the CDR3 is TGTGCCAGCAGCCAAACACGGACAGCTGGAAACACCATATATTTT. Amino acids: CASSQTRTAGNTIYF.

The chain has TRBV5-6 and TRBJ1-4; no reliable D call. The CDR3 covers 14 residues. V lost 1 base to trimming and J lost 5 bases, with 9 bases between them. Germline CDR1 SGHDT, CDR2 YYEEEE. CDR3 region: CASSLFRFNEKLFF. In nucleotides, the CDR3 is TGTGCCAGCAGCTTGTTTCGGTTCAATGAAAAACTGTTTTTT.

The rearrangement joins TRBV5-8 to TRBJ2-7, with unresolved D. V lost 0 bases and J 2 bases, leaving 9 bases between the germline ends. The CDR3 runs 14 residues. Germline CDR1 reads SGHTS; CDR2 reads YDEGEE. The CDR3 here is CASSLGPGPYEQYF. In DNA, the CDR3 is TGTGCCAGCAGCTTGGGTCCAGGCCCCTACGAGCAGTACTTC.

The chain is built from TRBV4-2 and TRBJ2-5; possible D gene TRBD1, 6 bases. Near its end, the DNA agrees better with TRBJ2-7, so the J call may be wrong. Germline values: CDR1 LGHNA, CDR2 YNFKEQ. This CDR3 has 15 amino acids. This CDR3 is CASSQDLVRGYEQYF. CDR3 coding DNA: TGTGCCAGCAGCCAAGATCTGGTCAGGGGCTACGAGCAGTACTTC.

This clone was detected a few times. The chain links TRBV7-9 to TRBJ1-1; 7 positions agree with TRBD1. The junction had 4 bases not matched to a gene; V was cut back by 5 bases and J by 4 bases. Germline V CDR1 and CDR2: SEHNR, FQNEAQ (reference sequence). The CDR3 runs to 13 residues. CDR3 sequence reads: CASSIRQGTEAFF. The CDR3 bases are TGTGCCAGCAGCATAAGACAGGGCACTGAAGCTTTCTTT.

The V and J genes are TRBV9 and TRBJ2-1, with 7 positions matching TRBD2. The V gene end was trimmed by 4 bases and the J gene end by 2 bases; junction bases not matched to a gene: 6. In germline, CDR1 is SGDLS, CDR2 YYNGEE. The CDR3 sequence is 15 residues long. The CDR3 bases are TGTGCCAGCAGCTCTAGCGGTTCCCCCTACAATGAGCAGTTCTTC. It is translated as CASSSSGSPYNEQFF.

This clone was seen a few times. The V call is TRBV6-5, the J call TRBJ1-4; TRBD1 matches 8 bases. Germline V gene lookup returns CDR1 MNHEY and CDR2 SVGAGI. After removal of 2 bases from V and 7 bases from J, the junction contained 3 bases not matched to a gene. The CDR3 sequence is 14 residues long. The CDR3 spells CASSYDRGSEKLFF. CDR3 bases: TGTGCCAGCAGTTACGACAGGGGAAGTGAAAAACTGTTTTTT.

The chain recombines TRBV7-2 with TRBJ1-2; 7 bases match TRBD1. V was clipped by 5 bases and J by 7 bases; unmatched bases: 10. This CDR3 spans 14 amino acids. In germline, CDR1 is SGHTA, CDR2 FQGNSA. The CDR3 region has the DNA TGTGCCAGCAGCACCGACAGGGATGGACGTGGCTACACCTTC. It yields the protein CASSTDRDGRGYTF.

The rearrangement joins TRBV7-2 to TRBJ2-1; D not resolved. The CDR3 is 13 residues long. The germline gives CDR1 SGHTA, CDR2 FQGNSA. Trimming took off 1 base at V and 6 bases at J, with 7 bases between the two ends. CDR3 amino acids: CASSLGQINEQFF. The CDR3 DNA reads as TGTGCCAGCAGCTTAGGGCAGATCAATGAGCAGTTCTTC.

This sequence joins TRBV19 and TRBJ2-6; D remains unclear. V lost 6 bases and J 4 bases, leaving 13 bases between the germline ends. Germline CDR1 and CDR2: LNHDA and SQIVND (reference sequence). This CDR3 spans 15 amino acids. CDR3: CASSNNPVGANVLTF. The CDR3, as DNA: TGTGCCAGTAGCAATAACCCGGTAGGGGCCAACGTCCTGACTTTC.

This clone came up a few times. The V call is TRBV28, the J call TRBJ1-2; 10 nucleotides line up with TRBD1. The CDR3 spans 16 residues. The V and J ends lost 2 bases and 4 bases, in that order; junction bases with no gene match: 7. CDR1 is MDHEN and CDR2 is SYDVKM in the germline V gene. The CDR3 DNA follows: TGTGCCAGCAGTTTAAGTAGACAGGGGGCTTTCTATGGCTACACCTTC. As protein: CASSLSRQGAFYGYTF.

The J gene is TRBJ1-1, the V gene TRBV19; possibly TRBD1 for D (5 bases). This CDR3 region has 14 residues. CDR1 and CDR2 from the germline V gene are LNHDA and SQIVND (reference sequence). V lost 5 bases to trimming and J lost 7 bases, with 17 bases between them. DNA of the CDR3: TGTGCCAGTAGTCGGGCGGGGGACGGGGTTGAAGCTTTCTTT. It encodes CASSRAGDGVEAFF.